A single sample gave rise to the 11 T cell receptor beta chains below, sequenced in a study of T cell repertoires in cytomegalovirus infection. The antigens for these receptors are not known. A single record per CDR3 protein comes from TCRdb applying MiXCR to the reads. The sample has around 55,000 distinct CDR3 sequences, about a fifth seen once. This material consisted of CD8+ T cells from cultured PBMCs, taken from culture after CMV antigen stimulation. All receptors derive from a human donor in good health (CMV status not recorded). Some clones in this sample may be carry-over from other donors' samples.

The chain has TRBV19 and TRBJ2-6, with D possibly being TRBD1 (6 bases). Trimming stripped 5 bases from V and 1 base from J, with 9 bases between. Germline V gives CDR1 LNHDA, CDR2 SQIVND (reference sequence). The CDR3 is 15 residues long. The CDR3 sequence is CASSPGESGANVLTF. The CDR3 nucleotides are TGTGCCAGTAGTCCAGGGGAGTCTGGGGCCAACGTCCTGACTTTC.

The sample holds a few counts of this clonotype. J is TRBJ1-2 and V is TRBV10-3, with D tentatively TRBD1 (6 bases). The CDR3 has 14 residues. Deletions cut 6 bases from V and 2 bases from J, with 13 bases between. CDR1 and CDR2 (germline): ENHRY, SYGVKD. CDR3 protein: CAISGEGVNYGYTF. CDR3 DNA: TGTGCCATCAGCGGCGAGGGGGTCAACTATGGCTACACCTTC.

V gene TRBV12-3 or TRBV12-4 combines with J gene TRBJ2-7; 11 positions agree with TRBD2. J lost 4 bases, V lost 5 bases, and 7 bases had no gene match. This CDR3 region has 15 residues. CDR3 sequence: CASSPIAGGPYEQYF. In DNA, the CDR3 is TGTGCCAGCAGTCCTATAGCGGGGGGGCCGTACGAGCAGTACTTC.

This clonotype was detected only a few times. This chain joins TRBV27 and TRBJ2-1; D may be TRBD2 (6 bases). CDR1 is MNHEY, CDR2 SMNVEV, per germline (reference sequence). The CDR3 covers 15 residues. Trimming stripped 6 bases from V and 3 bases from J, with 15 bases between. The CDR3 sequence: CASRTGTVVYNEQFF. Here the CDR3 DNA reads TGTGCCAGCAGGACCGGGACTGTGGTCTACAATGAGCAGTTCTTC.

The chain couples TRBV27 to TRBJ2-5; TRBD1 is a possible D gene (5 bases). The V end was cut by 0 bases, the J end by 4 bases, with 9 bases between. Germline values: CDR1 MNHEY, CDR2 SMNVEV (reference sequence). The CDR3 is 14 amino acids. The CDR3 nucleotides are TGTGCCAGCAGTTTATCGGTGGGGCTAGAGACCCAGTACTTC. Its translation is CASSLSVGLETQYF.

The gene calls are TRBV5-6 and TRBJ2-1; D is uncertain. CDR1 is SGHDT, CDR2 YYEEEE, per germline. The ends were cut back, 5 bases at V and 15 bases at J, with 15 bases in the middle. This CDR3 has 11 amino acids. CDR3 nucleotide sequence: TGTGCCAGCAGTTCGCCCCAAAGTAGGTTCTTC. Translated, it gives CASSSPQSRFF.

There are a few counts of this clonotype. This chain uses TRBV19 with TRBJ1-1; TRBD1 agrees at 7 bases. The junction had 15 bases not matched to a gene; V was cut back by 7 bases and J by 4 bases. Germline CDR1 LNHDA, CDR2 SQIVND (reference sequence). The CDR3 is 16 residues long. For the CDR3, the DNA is TGTGCCAGTACTGAAACCCCGAGGGGGCCGTTCACTGAAGCTTTCTTT. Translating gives CASTETPRGPFTEAFF. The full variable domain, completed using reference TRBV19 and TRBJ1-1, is DGGITQSPKYLFRKEGQNVTLSCEQNLNHDAMYWYRQDPGQGLRLIYYSQIVNDFQKGDIAEGYSVSREKKESFPLTVTSAQKNPTAFYLCASTETPRGPFTEAFFGQGTRLTVV.

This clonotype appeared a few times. DNA for the CDR3: TGTGCCAGCAGCTTAATAGGCCCAGACACAGATACGCAGTATTTT. Translated: CASSLIGPDTDTQYF. This chain joins TRBV7-9 and TRBJ2-3, with D uncertain. This CDR3 comprises 15 residues. Trimming took 2 bases from V and 2 from J, leaving 11 bases between them. Per germline, CDR1 SEHNR and CDR2 FQNEAQ (reference sequence).

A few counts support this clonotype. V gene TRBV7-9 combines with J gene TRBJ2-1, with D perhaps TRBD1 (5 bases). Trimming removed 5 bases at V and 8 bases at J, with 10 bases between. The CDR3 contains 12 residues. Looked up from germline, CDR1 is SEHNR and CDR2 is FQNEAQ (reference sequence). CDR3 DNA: TGTGCCAGCAGCACCAGGGTCCATGAGCAGTTCTTC. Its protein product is CASSTRVHEQFF. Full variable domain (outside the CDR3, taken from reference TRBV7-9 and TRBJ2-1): DTGVSQNPRHKITKRGQNVTFRCDPISEHNRLYWYRQTLGQGPEFLTYFQNEAQLEKSRLLSDRFSAERPKGSFSTLEIQRTEQGDSAMYLCASSTRVHEQFFGPGTRLTVL.

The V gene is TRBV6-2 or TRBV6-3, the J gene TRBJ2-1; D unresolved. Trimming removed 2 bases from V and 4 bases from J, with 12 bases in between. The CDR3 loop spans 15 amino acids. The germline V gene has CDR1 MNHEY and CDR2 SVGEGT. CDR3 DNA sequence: TGTGCCAGCAGTTACGAGGCCGGGCGATACAATGAGCAGTTCTTC. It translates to CASSYEAGRYNEQFF.

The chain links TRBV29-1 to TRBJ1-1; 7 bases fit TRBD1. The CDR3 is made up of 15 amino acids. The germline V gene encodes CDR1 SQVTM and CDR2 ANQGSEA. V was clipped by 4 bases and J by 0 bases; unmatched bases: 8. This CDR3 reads CSVGDRVVLNTEAFF. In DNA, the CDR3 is TGCAGCGTTGGAGACAGGGTAGTCCTGAACACTGAAGCTTTCTTT.